This TCR beta chain appears in the sequencing data of a study of cytomegalovirus exposure and HLA in healthy donors. The wider study: The use of the same platform for the 95 to 150 validation repertoires and the 600 to 700 first-cohort repertoires was reported by a later analysis.

With V trimmed by 8 bases and J by 5 bases, 15 bases remained unmatched. The CDR3 extends over 16 amino acids. Germline V gives CDR1 GTSNPN, CDR2 SVGIG (reference sequence). Study results and caveats: Generally TCR sequences proved uncommon, though certain public TCRs appeared in numerous donors. According to a subsequent analysis, TCR clusters from the first cohort were inclined to appear together in the 120 validation repertoires.

Some clones are missing from TCRdb's copy, which holds only in-frame ones; the method was immunoSEQ multiplex PCR. The table shows about 220,000 clones, with about 90% occurring only once. The approximately 120-subject validation cohort, separate from the 666-subject first cohort, included the donors. With regard to this clone: What it binds is not known.

The chain carries TRBV30 and TRBJ1-1; 12 bases agree with TRBD1. The source of this sequence is a woman younger than 35 in good health and CMV-seronegative. The specimen sequenced was PBMCs. This CDR3 is CAGTGGASGSRTEAFF. In DNA form, the CDR3 reads TGTGCCGGGACAGGGGGCGCTTCGGGATCGAGGACTGAAGCTTTCTTT.